These 23 T cell receptor beta chains came from one sample sequenced in a study of CD8+CD57+ T cells in acquired aplastic anemia. An expansion of CD8+CD57+ cells by flow cytometry had been shown in patients chosen for sequencing. TCR beta VDJ and CDR3 profiles were obtained from a genomic DNA template. Each CDR3 protein gets one entry after TCRdb re-called the reads with MiXCR. The profile covers 150,000 to 200,000 distinct CDR3 sequences, with less than 60% appearing a single time and 3.2% taken by the ten largest. Source material: sorted CD4+, CD8+, or CD8+CD57+ T cells (not recorded which) from PBMCs. These receptor sequences come from a human donor with aplastic anemia.

V is TRBV29-1 and J is TRBJ1-5; D not resolved. The CDR3 length is 12 residues. V was clipped by 4 bases and J by 3 bases, with 7 bases between them. CDR1 is SQVTM and CDR2 is ANQGSEA in the germline V gene. CDR3 protein: CSVGGNNQPQHF. For the CDR3, the DNA is TGCAGCGTTGGAGGAAACAATCAGCCCCAGCATTTT.

This clonotype came up many times. The rearrangement uses TRBV7-2 and TRBJ2-1; no definite D call. In germline, CDR1 is SGHTA, CDR2 FQGNSA. Trimming removed 4 bases at V and 6 bases at J, with 7 bases between. CDR3 size: 12 residues. The CDR3 region has the DNA TGTGCCAGCAGCTCTGATGGCAATGAGCAGTTCTTC. This translates into CASSSDGNEQFF.

The chain carries TRBV5-1 and TRBJ1-6, with D hard to call. Germline CDR1 and CDR2: SGHRS and YFSETQ. The CDR3 has 13 residues. With 0 bases removed from V and 8 bases from J, the gap between germline ends came to 6 bases. The CDR3 here is CASSLERDSPLHF. In DNA form, the CDR3 reads TGCGCCAGCAGCTTGGAGCGGGATTCACCCCTCCACTTT.

This clonotype was recorded at least ten times. The chain couples TRBV7-2 to TRBJ2-2, with D tentatively TRBD1 (6 bases). Germline-derived CDR1 and CDR2 are SGHTA and FQGNSA. The V end lost 2 bases, the J end lost 8 bases, and 9 bases lay between the germline ends. The CDR3 is made up of 13 amino acids. CDR3 protein: CASSLQGLGELFF. The CDR3, as DNA: TGTGCCAGCAGCTTACAGGGGCTGGGGGAGCTGTTTTTT.

The chain joins TRBV6-4 to TRBJ1-1; tentative D call: TRBD1 (5 bases). Trimming cost V 0 bases and J 4 bases, with 12 bases left between them. Germline assignment: CDR1 MRHNA and CDR2 SNTAGT. The CDR3 sequence is 15 residues long. The CDR3, as DNA: TGTGCCAGCAGTGACTCGGGGTTGGGGGGCACTGAAGCTTTCTTT. Translation gives CASSDSGLGGTEAFF.

At least ten counts were recorded for this clonotype. The chain couples TRBV12-3 or TRBV12-4 to TRBJ2-6, with 9 bases fitting TRBD1. The V and J ends lost 8 bases and 4 bases, in that order; junction bases with no gene match: 9. The CDR3 has 16 amino acids. The CDR3 DNA is TGTGCCAGCGGCATGGACAGGGGATCGGGGGCCAACGTCCTGACTTTC. Translated: CASGMDRGSGANVLTF.

This clonotype has at least ten counts. V is TRBV20-1 and J is TRBJ2-5; maybe TRBD2 (7 bases). The germline V gene has CDR1 DFQATT and CDR2 SNEGSKA (reference sequence). V lost 6 bases to trimming and J lost 4 bases, with 27 bases between them. The CDR3 consists of 17 residues. The CDR3 sequence is CSAKGGGRLTVRETQYF. The CDR3 DNA sequence: TGCAGTGCAAAAGGGGGGGGGAGGCTGACGGTGAGAGAGACCCAGTACTTC.

This sequence joins TRBV5-1 and TRBJ2-2; a weak D match, TRBD1 (6 bases). The germline V and J ends were trimmed by 1 base and 2 bases, with 12 bases remaining between them. Germline V gives CDR1 SGHRS, CDR2 YFSETQ. The CDR3 has 16 residues. CDR3 amino acids: CASSLYGTTNTGELFF. The CDR3 coding sequence is TGCGCCAGCAGCTTGTACGGGACAACAAACACCGGGGAGCTGTTTTTT. The entire variable domain, with the rest obtained from reference TRBV5-1 and TRBJ2-2, is as follows: KAGVTQTPRYLIKTRGQQVTLSCSPISGHRSVSWYQQTPGQGLQFLFEYFSETQRNKGNFPGRFSGRQFSNSRSEMNVSTLELGDSALYLCASSLYGTTNTGELFFGEGSRLTVL.

This rearrangement joins TRBV6-1 to TRBJ1-4, with D hard to call. The germline CDR1 and CDR2 sequences are MNHNS and SASEGT. Trimming stripped 4 bases from V and 0 bases from J, with 6 bases between. This CDR3 is built from 14 residues. The CDR3 spells CASSVMTTNEKLFF. CDR3 bases: TGTGCCAGCAGTGTTATGACAACTAATGAAAAACTGTTTTTT.

This clonotype was picked up many times. The rearrangement joins TRBV10-3 to TRBJ2-5; no clear D gene. Germline assignment: CDR1 ENHRY and CDR2 SYGVKD. The CDR3 contains 13 residues. Deletions cut 3 bases from V and 5 bases from J, with 10 bases between. The CDR3 DNA follows: TGTGCCATCAGTGAAGCTCAAAGGGAGACCCAGTACTTC. Protein sequence: CAISEAQRETQYF.

A word on this clonotype: The missing conserved phenylalanine or tryptophan at the end of this CDR3 makes a read error likely. This sequence joins TRBV5-6 and TRBJ1-2; D may be TRBD1 (6 bases). CDR1 and CDR2 from the germline V gene are SGHDT and YYEEEE. The CDR3 runs 16 residues. V was trimmed by 2 bases and J by 4 bases, leaving 18 bases between them. The CDR3 reads CASSLEGGSRSYGYTS. In DNA, the CDR3 is TGTGCCAGCAGCTTAGAGGGGGGATCCCGGAGCTATGGCTACACCTCC.

This chain uses TRBV20-1 with TRBJ1-1, with 9 bases fitting TRBD1. CDR3 length: 13 amino acids. CDR1 is DFQATT, CDR2 SNEGSKA, per germline (reference sequence). V shed 6 bases and J 1 base; nucleotides not matched to a gene: 3. In nucleotides, the CDR3 is TGCAGTGCCAAGGGACAGGGGAACACTGAAGCTTTCTTT. Amino acid sequence: CSAKGQGNTEAFF.

The V and J genes are TRBV9 and TRBJ1-1; possibly TRBD1 for D (6 bases). The CDR3 runs to 18 residues. The germline V gene has CDR1 SGDLS and CDR2 YYNGEE. Trimming stripped 0 bases from V and 2 bases from J, with 20 bases between. The chain's CDR3 is CASSVGGKGRGPNTEAFF. As DNA, the CDR3 is TGTGCCAGCAGCGTAGGAGGAAAGGGACGGGGGCCAAACACTGAAGCTTTCTTT.

The chain recombines TRBV5-5 with TRBJ2-7, with 8 bases fitting TRBD1. After removal of 6 bases from V and 2 bases from J, the junction contained 13 bases not matched to a gene. CDR3 length: 16 residues. Germline CDR1 SGHKS, CDR2 YYEKEE (reference sequence). CDR3 nucleotide sequence: TGTGCCAGCATCCCCTCCGCGGGACAGGAGGCCTACGAGCAGTACTTC. Translation: CASIPSAGQEAYEQYF.

This chain uses TRBV2 with TRBJ1-1, with D possibly being TRBD1 (6 bases). This CDR3 is built from 12 residues. V lost 4 bases and J lost 5, with 8 bases in between. Germline-derived CDR1 and CDR2 are SNHLY and FYNNEI. The CDR3 DNA reads as TGTGCCAGCAGTGCACAGGGAACTGAAGCTTTCTTT. This sequence encodes CASSAQGTEAFF.

On this clonotype itself: Being one base from a much bigger clone, this may be a read error. The chain has TRBV2 and TRBJ2-7; D may be TRBD1 (6 bases). V lost 6 bases, J lost 1 base, and 10 bases lay in between. The CDR3 spans 13 residues. CDR1 SNHLY and CDR2 FYNNEI come from the germline V gene. The CDR3 DNA sequence: TGTGCCAGCAGCCCGGGACAATCCTACGAGCAGTACGTC. It encodes CASSPGQSYEQYV.

At least ten counts were recorded for this clonotype. This chain connects TRBV12-3 or TRBV12-4 to TRBJ2-3, with a possible D match to TRBD1 (6 bases). The germline V and J ends were trimmed by 6 bases and 9 bases, with 13 bases remaining between them. The CDR3 length is 12 residues. CDR3 DNA sequence: TGTGCCAGCAGCTCTCAGGGGTACACGCAGTATTTT. Amino acid sequence: CASSSQGYTQYF.

The V call is TRBV7-2, the J call TRBJ2-5; 7 nucleotides agree with TRBD2. V lost 4 bases to trimming and J lost 7 bases; unmatched junction nucleotides: 12. This CDR3 is 15 amino acids long. CDR1 SGHTA and CDR2 FQGNSA come from the germline V gene. Here the CDR3 DNA reads TGTGCCAGCAGCTCCAGCGGGAAGGTCGGGGGGACCCAGTACTTC. This gives the protein CASSSSGKVGGTQYF.

The V call is TRBV19, the J call TRBJ1-5; TRBD1 agrees at 10 bases. The CDR3 is 14 residues long. J was trimmed by 7 bases and V by 6 bases; bases with no gene match: 6. Per the germline V gene, CDR1 is LNHDA and CDR2 is SQIVND (reference sequence). The CDR3 here is CASSWGQGRQPQHF. As DNA, the CDR3 is TGTGCCAGTAGCTGGGGACAGGGGAGGCAGCCCCAGCATTTT.

The chain carries TRBV24-1 and TRBJ2-3, with unresolved D. Germline CDR1 and CDR2: KGHDR and SFDVKD. Trimming removed 4 bases from V and 0 bases from J, with 13 bases in between. This CDR3 spans 16 amino acids. The CDR3 region has the DNA TGTGCCACCAGTGACCCACTTCGCTCTAGCACAGATACGCAGTATTTT. Protein: CATSDPLRSSTDTQYF.

This clonotype has at least ten counts. The V call is TRBV20-1, the J call TRBJ2-2; TRBD2 aligns across 9 bases. The CDR3 extends over 15 amino acids. Germline V CDR1 and CDR2: DFQATT, SNEGSKA (reference sequence). The V gene end was trimmed by 3 bases and the J gene end by 6 bases; junction bases not matched to a gene: 8. In DNA, the CDR3 is TGCAGTGCTAGGGCCCATAGCGGGAGTGCCGGGGAGCTGTTTTTT. Its translation is CSARAHSGSAGELFF.

This chain connects TRBV24-1 to TRBJ2-3; 10 bases agree with TRBD2. V gave up 7 bases and J gave up 1 base; unmatched junction bases: 4. The CDR3 has 15 amino acids. Germline V gives CDR1 KGHDR, CDR2 SFDVKD. The CDR3 bases are TGTGCCACCAGAGCGGGGGGGCGGCGCACAGATACGCAGTATTTT. Translated, it gives CATRAGGRRTDTQYF.

The gene calls are TRBV7-2 and TRBJ2-7; D call uncertain. The length of the CDR3 is 13 residues. CDR1 is SGHTA and CDR2 is FQGNSA in the germline V gene. V lost 1 base to trimming and J lost 2 bases, with 6 bases between them. DNA of the CDR3: TGTGCCAGCAGCTTAGAAATTCCCTACGAGCAGTACTTC. Its translation: CASSLEIPYEQYF.